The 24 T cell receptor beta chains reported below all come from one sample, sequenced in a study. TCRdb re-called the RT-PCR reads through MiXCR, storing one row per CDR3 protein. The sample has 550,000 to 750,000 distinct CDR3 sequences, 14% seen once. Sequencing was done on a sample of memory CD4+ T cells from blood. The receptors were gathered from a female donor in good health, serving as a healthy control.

CDR3 in amino acids: CSAPSRAWGNTIYF. CDR3 in DNA: TGCAGTGCGCCCTCGAGGGCCTGGGGAAACACCATATATTTT. The chain recombines TRBV20-1 with TRBJ1-3; D remains ambiguous. Germline-derived CDR1 and CDR2 are DFQATT and SNEGSKA (reference sequence). With 6 bases removed from V and 4 bases from J, the gap between germline ends came to 16 bases. The CDR3 loop spans 14 amino acids.

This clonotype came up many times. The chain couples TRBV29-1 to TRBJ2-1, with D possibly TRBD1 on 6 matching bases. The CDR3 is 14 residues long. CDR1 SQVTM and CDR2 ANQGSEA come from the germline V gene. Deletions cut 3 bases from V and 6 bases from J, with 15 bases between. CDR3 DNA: TGCAGCGTTGAGGTGGGGGCCGGTATCAATGAGCAGTTCTTC. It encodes CSVEVGAGINEQFF.

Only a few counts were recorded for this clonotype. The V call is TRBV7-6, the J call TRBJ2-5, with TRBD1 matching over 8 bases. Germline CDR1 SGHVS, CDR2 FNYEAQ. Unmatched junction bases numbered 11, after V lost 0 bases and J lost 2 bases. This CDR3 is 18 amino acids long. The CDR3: CASSLASTGGTGQETQYF. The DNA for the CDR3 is TGTGCCAGCAGCTTAGCGAGCACAGGGGGAACGGGGCAAGAGACCCAGTACTTC. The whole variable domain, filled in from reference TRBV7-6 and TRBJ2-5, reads GAGVSQSPRYKVTKRGQDVALRCDPISGHVSLYWYRQALGQGPEFLTYFNYEAQQDKSGLPNDRFSAERPEGSISTLTIQRTEQRDSAMYRCASSLASTGGTGQETQYFGPGTRLLVL.

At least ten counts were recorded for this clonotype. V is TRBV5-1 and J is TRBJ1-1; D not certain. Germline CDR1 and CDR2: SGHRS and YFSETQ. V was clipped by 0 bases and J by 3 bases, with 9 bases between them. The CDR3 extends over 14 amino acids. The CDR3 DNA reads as TGCGCCAGCAGCTTGGACCTCATGGACACTGAAGCTTTCTTT. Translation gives CASSLDLMDTEAFF.

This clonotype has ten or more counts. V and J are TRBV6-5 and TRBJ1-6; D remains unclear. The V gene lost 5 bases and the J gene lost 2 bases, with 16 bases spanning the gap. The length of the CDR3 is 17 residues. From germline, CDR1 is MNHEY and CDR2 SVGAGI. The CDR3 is CASSPRPLNPYNSPLHF. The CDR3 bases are TGTGCCAGCAGTCCCCGACCTCTCAACCCCTATAATTCACCCCTCCACTTT.

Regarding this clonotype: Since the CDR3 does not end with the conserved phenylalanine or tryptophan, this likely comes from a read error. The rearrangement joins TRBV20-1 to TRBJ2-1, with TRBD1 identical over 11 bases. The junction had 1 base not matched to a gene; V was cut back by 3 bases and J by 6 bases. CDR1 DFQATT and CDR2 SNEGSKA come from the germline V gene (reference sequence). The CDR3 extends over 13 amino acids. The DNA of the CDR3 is TGCAGTGCTAGGGGGACAGGGGGCAATGAGCAGTTCTAC. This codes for CSARGTGGNEQFY.

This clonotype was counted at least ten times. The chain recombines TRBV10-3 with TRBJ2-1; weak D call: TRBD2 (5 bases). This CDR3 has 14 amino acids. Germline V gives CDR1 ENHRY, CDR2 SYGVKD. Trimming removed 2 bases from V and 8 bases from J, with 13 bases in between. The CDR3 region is CAISERTGVDEQFF. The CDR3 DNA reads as TGTGCCATCAGTGAGAGGACTGGCGTCGATGAGCAGTTCTTC.

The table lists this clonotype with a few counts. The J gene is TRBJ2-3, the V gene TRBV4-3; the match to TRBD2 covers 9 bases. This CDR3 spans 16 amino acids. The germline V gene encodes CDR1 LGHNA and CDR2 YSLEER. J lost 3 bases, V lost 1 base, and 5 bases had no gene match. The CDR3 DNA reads TGCGCCAGCAGCCAAGCGGCTAGCGGGACGACAGATACGCAGTATTTT. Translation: CASSQAASGTTDTQYF.

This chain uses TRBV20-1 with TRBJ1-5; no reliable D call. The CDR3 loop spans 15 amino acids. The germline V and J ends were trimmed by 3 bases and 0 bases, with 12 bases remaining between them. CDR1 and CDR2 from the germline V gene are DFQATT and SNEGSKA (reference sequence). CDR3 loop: CSARLQEHSNQPQHF. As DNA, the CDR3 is TGCAGTGCTAGGTTGCAGGAGCATAGCAATCAGCCCCAGCATTTT.

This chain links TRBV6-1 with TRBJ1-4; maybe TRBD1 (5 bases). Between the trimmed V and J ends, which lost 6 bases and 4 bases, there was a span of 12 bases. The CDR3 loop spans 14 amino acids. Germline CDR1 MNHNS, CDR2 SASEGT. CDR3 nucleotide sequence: TGTGCCAGCAGCGGGACGGTTAATAATGAAAAACTGTTTTTT. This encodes CASSGTVNNEKLFF.

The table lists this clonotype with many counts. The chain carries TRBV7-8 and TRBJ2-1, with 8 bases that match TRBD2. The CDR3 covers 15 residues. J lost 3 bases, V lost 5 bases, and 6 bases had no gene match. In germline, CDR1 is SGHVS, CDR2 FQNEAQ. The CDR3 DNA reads TGTGCCAGCAGCCCCCGGGAGGGGCACTACAATGAGCAGTTCTTC. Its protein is CASSPREGHYNEQFF. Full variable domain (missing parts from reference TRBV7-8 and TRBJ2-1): GAGVSQSPRYKVAKRGQDVALRCDPISGHVSLFWYQQALGQGPEFLTYFQNEAQLDKSGLPSDRFFAERPEGSVSTLKIQRTQQEDSAVYLCASSPREGHYNEQFFGPGTRLTVL.

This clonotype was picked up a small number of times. The CDR3: CASSSQSRTTTGDTQYF. As DNA, the CDR3 is TGCGCCAGCAGCTCACAGAGCCGAACAACAACGGGAGATACGCAGTATTTT. The genes are TRBV5-1 and TRBJ2-3; no definite D call. V was clipped by 3 bases and J by 5 bases, with 22 bases between them. This CDR3 spans 17 amino acids. The germline gives CDR1 SGHRS, CDR2 YFSETQ.

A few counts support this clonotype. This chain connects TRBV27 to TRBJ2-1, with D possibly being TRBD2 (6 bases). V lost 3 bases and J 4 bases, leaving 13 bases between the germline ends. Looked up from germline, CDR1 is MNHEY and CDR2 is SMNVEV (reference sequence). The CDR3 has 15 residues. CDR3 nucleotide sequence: TGTGCCAGCAGTTTTGCACTAGCTTCGTACAATGAGCAGTTCTTC. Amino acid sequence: CASSFALASYNEQFF.

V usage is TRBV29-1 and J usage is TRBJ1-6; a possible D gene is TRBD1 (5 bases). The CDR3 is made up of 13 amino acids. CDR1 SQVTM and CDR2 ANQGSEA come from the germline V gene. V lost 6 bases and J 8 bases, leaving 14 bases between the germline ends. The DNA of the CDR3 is TGCAGCGTACGACAAGGGGTGGATTCACCCCTCCACTTT. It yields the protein CSVRQGVDSPLHF. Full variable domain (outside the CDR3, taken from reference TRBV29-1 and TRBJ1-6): SAVISQKPSRDICQRGTSLTIQCQVDSQVTMMFWYRQQPGQSLTLIATANQGSEATYESGFVIDKFPISRPNLTFSTLTVSNMSPEDSSIYLCSVRQGVDSPLHFGNGTRLTVT.

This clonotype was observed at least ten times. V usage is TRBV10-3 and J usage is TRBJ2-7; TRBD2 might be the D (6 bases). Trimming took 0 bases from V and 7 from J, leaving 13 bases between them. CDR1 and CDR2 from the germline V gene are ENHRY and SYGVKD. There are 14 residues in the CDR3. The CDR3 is CAISESGGEVEQYF. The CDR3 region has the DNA TGTGCCATCAGTGAGTCCGGGGGAGAAGTGGAGCAGTACTTC.

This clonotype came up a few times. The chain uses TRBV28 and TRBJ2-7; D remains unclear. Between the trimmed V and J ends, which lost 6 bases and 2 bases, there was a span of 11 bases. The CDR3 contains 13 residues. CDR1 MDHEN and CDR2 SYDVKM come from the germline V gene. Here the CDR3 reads CASRPDLTYEQYF. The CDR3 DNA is TGTGCCAGCAGGCCGGACCTTACCTACGAGCAGTACTTC. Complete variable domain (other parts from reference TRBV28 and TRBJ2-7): DVKVTQSSRYLVKRTGEKVFLECVQDMDHENMFWYRQDPGLGLRLIYFSYDVKMKEKGDIPEGYSVSREKKERFSLILESASTNQTSMYLCASRPDLTYEQYFGPGTRLTVT.

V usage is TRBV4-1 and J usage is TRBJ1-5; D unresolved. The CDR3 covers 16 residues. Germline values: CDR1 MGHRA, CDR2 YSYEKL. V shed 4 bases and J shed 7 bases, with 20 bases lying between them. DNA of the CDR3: TGCGCCAGCAGCCCTCAGGCCGAGGGAGGGAGGCAGCCCCAGCATTTT. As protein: CASSPQAEGGRQPQHF.

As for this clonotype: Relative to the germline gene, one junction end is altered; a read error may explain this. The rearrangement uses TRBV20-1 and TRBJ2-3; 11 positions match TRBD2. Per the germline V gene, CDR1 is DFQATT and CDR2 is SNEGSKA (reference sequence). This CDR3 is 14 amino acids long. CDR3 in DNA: TGCAGTGCTTCAACTAGCGGGAGCAGAGATACGCAGTATTTT. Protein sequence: CSASTSGSRDTQYF.

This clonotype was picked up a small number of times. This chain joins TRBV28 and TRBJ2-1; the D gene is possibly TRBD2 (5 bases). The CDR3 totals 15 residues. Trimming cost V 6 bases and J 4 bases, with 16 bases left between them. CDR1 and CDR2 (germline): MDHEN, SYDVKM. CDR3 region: CASSPLSGLYNEQFF. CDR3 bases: TGTGCCAGCAGCCCCTTATCAGGACTGTACAATGAGCAGTTCTTC.

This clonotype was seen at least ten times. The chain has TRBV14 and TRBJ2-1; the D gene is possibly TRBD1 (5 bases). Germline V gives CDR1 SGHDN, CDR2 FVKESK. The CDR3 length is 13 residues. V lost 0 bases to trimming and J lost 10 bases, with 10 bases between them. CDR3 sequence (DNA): TGTGCCAGCAGCCAAGATTTGACAGTCGAGCAGTTCTTC. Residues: CASSQDLTVEQFF.

The CDR3 DNA sequence: TGTGCCAGCAGTATCCCCCACTCTGGAAACACCATATATTTT. Protein product: CASSIPHSGNTIYF. This rearrangement joins TRBV28 to TRBJ1-3; the D is unclear. Germline V gene data show CDR1 as MDHEN and CDR2 as SYDVKM. V was pared by 5 bases and J by 0 bases, with 8 bases between. The CDR3 runs 14 residues.

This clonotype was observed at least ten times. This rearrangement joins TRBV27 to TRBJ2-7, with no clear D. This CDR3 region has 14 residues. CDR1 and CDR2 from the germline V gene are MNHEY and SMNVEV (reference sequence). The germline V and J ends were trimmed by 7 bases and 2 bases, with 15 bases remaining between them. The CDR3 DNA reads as TGTGCCAGCAACCCGGTCGGACCCACCTACGAGCAGTACTTC. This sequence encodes CASNPVGPTYEQYF.

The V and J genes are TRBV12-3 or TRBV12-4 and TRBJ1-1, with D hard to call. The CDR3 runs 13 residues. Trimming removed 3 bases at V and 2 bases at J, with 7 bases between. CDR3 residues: CASSFRPNTEAFF. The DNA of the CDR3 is TGTGCCAGCAGTTTCAGGCCAAACACTGAAGCTTTCTTT.

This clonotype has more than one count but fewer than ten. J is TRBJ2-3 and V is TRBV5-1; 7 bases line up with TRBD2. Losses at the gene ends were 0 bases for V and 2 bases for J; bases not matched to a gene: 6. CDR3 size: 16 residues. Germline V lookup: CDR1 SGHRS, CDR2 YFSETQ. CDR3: CASSLANSGDTDTQYF. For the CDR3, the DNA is TGCGCCAGCAGCTTGGCAAACAGCGGGGACACAGATACGCAGTATTTT.